These 22 T cell receptor beta chains came from one sample sequenced in a study of T cell clonotyping in hematopoietic cell transplantation. Produced via immunoSEQ multiplex PCR; TCRdb's table is partial and in-frame only. The data show fewer than 15,000 clones, approximately 80% seen once. Time point reported: recipient sample about 28 days before transplant, after cytoreduction. The starting material was peripheral blood mononuclear cells, obtained before stem cell transplant. The receptors were gathered from a man in his 60s with acute myeloid leukemia. Some clones in this sample may be carry-over from other donors' samples.

This sequence joins TRBV19 and TRBJ2-7; D is uncertain. Germline V lookup: CDR1 LNHDA, CDR2 SQIVND (reference sequence). The CDR3 is made up of 14 amino acids. V lost 4 bases and J lost 1, with 11 bases in between. The CDR3 here is CASSTRTTSYEQYF. DNA of the CDR3: TGTGCCAGTAGTACCCGGACCACATCCTACGAGCAGTACTTC.

The rearrangement uses TRBV6-5 and TRBJ2-5, with 7 nucleotides matching TRBD2. Trimming took 2 bases from V and 0 from J; bases not matched to a gene: 3. CDR1 is MNHEY and CDR2 is SVGAGI in the germline V gene. The CDR3 sequence is 15 residues long. CDR3 protein: CASSYGGGDQETQYF. DNA of the CDR3: TGTGCCAGCAGTTACGGTGGGGGGGACCAAGAGACCCAGTACTTC.

This rearrangement joins TRBV4-2 to TRBJ2-3, with 9 bases fitting TRBD2. The ends lost 3 bases at V and 3 bases at J; junction bases unmatched: 16. CDR1 and CDR2 from the germline V gene are LGHNA and YNFKEQ. CDR3 length: 19 amino acids. DNA for the CDR3: TGTGCCAGCAGCCAGGGCATGATGGGGGCGGGGGGGCCGACAGATACGCAGTATTTT. This codes for CASSQGMMGAGGPTDTQYF.

The chain has TRBV7-9 and TRBJ2-2, with 10 positions matching TRBD2. This CDR3 is 15 amino acids long. V was pared by 4 bases and J by 4 bases, with 3 bases of the junction left unmatched. Germline loops: CDR1 SEHNR, CDR2 FQNEAQ (reference sequence). The CDR3 here is CASSSRTSGTGELFF. CDR3 DNA: TGTGCCAGCAGCTCCCGGACTAGCGGCACCGGGGAGCTGTTTTTT.

The CDR3 sequence: CASRTTGTGENGYTF. DNA for the CDR3: TGTGCCAGCAGAACAACCGGGACAGGGGAGAATGGCTACACCTTC. V is TRBV28 and J is TRBJ1-2, with 10 bases identical to TRBD1. The germline CDR1 and CDR2 sequences are MDHEN and SYDVKM. CDR3 size: 15 residues. The ends lost 6 bases at V and 6 bases at J; junction bases unmatched: 10.

CDR3 sequence: CASSLDSGRGTEAFF. The DNA for the CDR3 is TGTGCCAGCAGCTTAGATTCGGGGAGGGGGACTGAAGCTTTCTTT. V gene TRBV7-8 combines with J gene TRBJ1-1; D possibly corresponds to TRBD1 (6 bases). CDR3 length: 15 amino acids. The germline CDR1 and CDR2 sequences are SGHVS and FQNEAQ. Deletions cut 1 base from V and 5 bases from J, with 14 bases between.

The chain recombines TRBV27 with TRBJ1-5; D is undetermined. The V gene lost 6 bases and the J gene lost 3 bases, with 12 bases spanning the gap. CDR1 and CDR2 (germline): MNHEY, SMNVEV (reference sequence). This CDR3 region has 14 residues. Here the CDR3 DNA reads TGTGCCAGCAGCGTTCCTAGGACCAATCAGCCCCAGCATTTT. Protein: CASSVPRTNQPQHF.

This clone has a handful of counts. The chain uses TRBV5-6 and TRBJ2-1; 11 nucleotides align to TRBD2. CDR3 length equals 17 residues. Germline CDR1 is SGHDT and CDR2 is YYEEEE. J lost 0 bases, V lost 2 bases, and 4 bases had no gene match. This CDR3 reads CASSLRLAGSSYNEQFF. The CDR3 nucleotides read TGTGCCAGCAGCTTAAGACTAGCGGGGAGCTCCTACAATGAGCAGTTCTTC.

The rearrangement uses TRBV4-1 and TRBJ1-6; D possibly corresponds to TRBD1 (5 bases). Trimming shortened V by 3 bases and J by 10 bases, and 16 bases separated the two germline ends. CDR1 and CDR2 from the germline V gene are MGHRA and YSYEKL. The CDR3 is 15 residues long. CDR3 amino acids: CASSQGDRGESPLHF. CDR3 coding DNA: TGCGCCAGCAGCCAGGGGGACCGAGGGGAGTCACCCCTCCACTTT.

The chain joins TRBV4-2 to TRBJ1-2; no clear D gene. CDR3 size: 16 residues. Germline V lookup: CDR1 LGHNA, CDR2 YNFKEQ. Between the trimmed V and J ends, which lost 0 bases and 5 bases, there was a span of 16 bases. The CDR3 bases are TGTGCCAGCAGCCAAGATCAGGTCTACTCACTTTATGGCTACACCTTC. Its protein product is CASSQDQVYSLYGYTF.

The CDR3 DNA sequence: TGTGCCAGCAGTTACTCGTGGGGGGCGGGCGGCTACACCTTC. Translated: CASSYSWGAGGYTF. The V call is TRBV6-5, the J call TRBJ1-2, with D tentatively TRBD1 (6 bases). This CDR3 has 14 amino acids. CDR1 is MNHEY and CDR2 is SVGAGI in the germline V gene. V lost 0 bases, J lost 8 bases, and 13 bases lay in between.

This clone was observed a few times. The chain couples TRBV2 to TRBJ1-1; 7 positions agree with TRBD1. Trimming at V came to 6 bases and at J to 5 bases, leaving 3 bases not matched to a gene. The CDR3 length is 12 residues. Germline CDR1 is SNHLY and CDR2 is FYNNEI. The CDR3 protein is CASRQGGTEAFF. CDR3 nucleotide sequence: TGTGCCAGCAGGCAGGGGGGGACTGAAGCTTTCTTT.

The rearrangement links TRBV6-5 to TRBJ1-4; perhaps TRBD1 as D (5 bases). The CDR3 is 14 residues long. Deletions cut 5 bases from V and 5 bases from J, with 12 bases between. Germline V gene data show CDR1 as MNHEY and CDR2 as SVGAGI. For the CDR3, the DNA is TGTGCCAGCAGTCCTCGGGACGGAAATGAAAAACTGTTTTTT. It codes for CASSPRDGNEKLFF.

The chain uses TRBV6-6 and TRBJ1-6, with 7 bases that match TRBD1. J lost 5 bases, V lost 4 bases, and 2 bases had no gene match. In germline, CDR1 is MNHNY, CDR2 SVGAGI (reference sequence). This CDR3 is built from 14 residues. The CDR3 loop reads CASSWGQNNSPLHF. The DNA for the CDR3 is TGTGCCAGCAGTTGGGGACAGAATAATTCACCCCTCCACTTT.

The CDR3 DNA sequence: TGTGCCAGCAACCCCTCGGCGGAGACCCAGTACTTC. Translated: CASNPSAETQYF. The V gene is TRBV7-9, the J gene TRBJ2-5; no firm D call. Trimming took off 7 bases at V and 5 bases at J, with 11 bases between the two ends. Germline-derived CDR1 and CDR2 are SEHNR and FQNEAQ (reference sequence). CDR3 length: 12 amino acids.

The chain's CDR3 is CASSMGQAQTANEKLFF. The CDR3 DNA follows: TGTGCCAGCAGCATGGGACAGGCCCAAACGGCTAATGAAAAACTGTTTTTT. V and J are TRBV5-5 and TRBJ1-4; 8 bases fit TRBD1. Germline V gene sequence: CDR1 SGHKS, CDR2 YYEKEE (reference sequence). With 4 bases clipped from V and 3 bases from J, the junction kept 11 bases outside the gene matches. The CDR3 sequence is 17 residues long.

This clone occurred once. This chain uses TRBV29-1 with TRBJ2-1, with a tentative D call TRBD2 (6 bases). With 7 bases removed from V and 7 bases from J, the gap between germline ends came to 26 bases. Looked up from germline, CDR1 is SQVTM and CDR2 is ANQGSEA. This CDR3 is 16 amino acids long. CDR3 DNA: TGCAGCGCCTTGGGAGGCGGGCGTGTTTTAAAAAATGAGCAGTTCTTC. Protein: CSALGGGRVLKNEQFF.

The V gene is TRBV27, the J gene TRBJ2-7, with TRBD2 as a possible D gene (7 bases). CDR3 length equals 17 residues. Germline V CDR1 and CDR2: MNHEY, SMNVEV (reference sequence). Trimming shortened V by 6 bases and J by 5 bases, and 26 bases separated the two germline ends. The CDR3 nucleotides read TGTGCCAGCAGATTTTGGGCCTCAAAGCGGGACACCAACGAGCAGTACTTC. Protein: CASRFWASKRDTNEQYF.

The DNA of the CDR3 is TGTGCCAGCAGCTTAGGGGACAGGGCCTACAATGAGCAGTTCTTC. This translates into CASSLGDRAYNEQFF. The rearrangement joins TRBV11-2 to TRBJ2-1, with 9 nucleotides matching TRBD1. There are 15 residues in the CDR3. Germline trimming cut 1 base from V and 2 bases from J; bases unmatched to any gene: 0. Germline V gene sequence: CDR1 SGHAT, CDR2 FQNNGV.

The V call is TRBV6-5, the J call TRBJ1-1; D uncertain. Germline lookup yields CDR1 MNHEY and CDR2 SVGAGI. This CDR3 is built from 13 residues. The ends were cut back, 2 bases at V and 5 bases at J, with 9 bases in the middle. CDR3 sequence reads: CASSYGPRTEAFF. The CDR3 region has the DNA TGTGCCAGCAGTTACGGGCCGAGGACTGAAGCTTTCTTT.

This chain connects TRBV5-6 to TRBJ1-2; 9 nucleotides match TRBD1. The V segment lost 2 bases and the J segment 1 base; nucleotides outside the gene matches: 3. Germline V gene lookup returns CDR1 SGHDT and CDR2 YYEEEE. The CDR3 spans 15 residues. This CDR3 reads CASSFGDRVNYGYTF. DNA of the CDR3: TGTGCCAGCAGCTTCGGGGACAGGGTTAACTATGGCTACACCTTC.

The rearrangement joins TRBV11-2 to TRBJ1-1; D is unclear. The V end was cut by 1 base, the J end by 0 bases, with 9 bases between. Germline lookup yields CDR1 SGHAT and CDR2 FQNNGV. The CDR3 has 15 residues. DNA for the CDR3: TGTGCCAGCAGCTTAGTTTTAGATATGAACACTGAAGCTTTCTTT. Protein product: CASSLVLDMNTEAFF. Filled out from reference TRBV11-2 and TRBJ1-1, the complete variable domain reads EAGVAQSPRYKIIEKRQSVAFWCNPISGHATLYWYQQILGQGPKLLIQFQNNGVVDDSQLPKDRFSAERLKGVDSTLKIQPAKLEDSAVYLCASSLVLDMNTEAFFGQGTRLTVV.